This T cell receptor (beta chain) appears in the sequencing data of a study of human T cells and chemical hapten exposure. Study details: 0.01% DPC was applied to the upper back in patch tests, which were read at 6 days. Study observations and caveats: In comparison with controls, expanded TCRs gave rise to a significantly larger number of large CDR3 similarity clusters.

TCRdb re-called the RACE reads with MiXCR, one entry per CDR3 protein. The repertoire holds fewer than 95,000 distinct CDR3 sequences, with 8% to 11% as singletons. This CDR3 has 12 residues. Germline CDR1 and CDR2: DFQATT and SNEGSKA (reference sequence). V lost 2 bases, J lost 7 bases, and 11 bases lay in between. A remark on this clonotype: The antigen is undetermined.

Time point reported: patch test 1, 2 weeks after DPC sensitization. Treatment specified: therapeutic diphenylcyclopropenone sensitization with weekly scalp DPC. This material consisted of whole blood, taken in connection with sensitization to the hapten diphenylcyclopropenone (DPC). This clonotype was obtained from a man aged 35-49 years with alopecia areata. Some clones in this sample may be carry-over from other donors' samples. The genes are TRBV20-1 and TRBJ1-2, with D perhaps matching TRBD1 (5 bases). CDR3 in DNA: TGCAGTGCTAGAACTGGGGGGGGTGGCTACACCTTC. It yields the protein CSARTGGGGYTF.